Each of the 9 T cell receptor beta chains below was sequenced from the same sample in a study of monozygotic twins with inflammatory bowel disease. TCRdb reprocessed the 5' RACE reads, with one entry per CDR3 protein and no DNA. The sample has 140,000 to 150,000 distinct CDR3 sequences. Sequenced material: blood. These receptors came from a human donor with ulcerative colitis or Crohn's disease, or a healthy co-twin of an affected twin (not recorded which).

This rearrangement joins TRBV18 to TRBJ2-7; TCRdb calls TRBD1, which cannot be checked without DNA. Germline V gene data show CDR1 as KGHSH and CDR2 as LQKENI. The CDR3 has 17 residues. CDR3 sequence reads: CASSPTLQGAASYEQYF. Variable domain in full (rest from reference TRBV18 and TRBJ2-7): NAGVMQNPRHLVRRRGQEARLRCSPMKGHSHVYWYRQLPEEGLKFMVYLQKENIIDESGMPKERFSAEFPKEGPSILRIQQVVRGDSAAYFCASSPTLQGAASYEQYFGPGTRLTVT.

V usage is TRBV3-1 and J usage is TRBJ2-1; no DNA is available, so the TRBD1 call from TCRdb remains unchecked. The V gene's germline CDR1 is LGHDT and CDR2 YNNKEL (reference sequence). The CDR3 length is 15 residues. CDR3 amino acids: CASSQLTPVYNEQFF.

The chain recombines TRBV12-3 or TRBV12-4 with TRBJ1-2; the D call from TCRdb, TRBD1, cannot be confirmed without DNA. The CDR3 has 15 residues. The CDR3 region is CASSRTGEDDAGYTF.

The chain employs TRBV4-3 and TRBJ2-2; the D call from TCRdb, TRBD1, cannot be confirmed without DNA. This CDR3 region has 16 residues. Germline loops: CDR1 LGHNA, CDR2 YSLEER. CDR3 loop: CASSHPGRGDTGELFF.

The gene calls are TRBV9 and TRBJ1-4. CDR1 and CDR2 from the germline V gene are SGDLS and YYNGEE. There are 15 residues in the CDR3. Here the CDR3 reads CASSATGRVDEKLFF.

The chain uses TRBV7-9 and TRBJ1-1; TCRdb indicates TRBD1, and absent DNA this call remains unverified. This CDR3 region has 12 residues. Germline V gives CDR1 SEHNR, CDR2 FQNEAQ (reference sequence). The CDR3 loop is CASSLRTGEAFF.

CDR3 amino acids: CASSRDRVNQPQHF. This rearrangement joins TRBV5-6 to TRBJ1-5; the TCRdb call, TRBD1, lacks DNA for checking. CDR1 and CDR2 (germline): SGHDT, YYEEEE. This CDR3 spans 14 amino acids.

The V and J genes are TRBV28 and TRBJ2-3; lacking DNA, the TRBD1 call made by TCRdb goes unchecked. Per germline, CDR1 MDHEN and CDR2 SYDVKM. The CDR3 extends over 14 amino acids. CDR3 sequence reads: CASSRALYTDTQYF.

The chain uses TRBV5-1 and TRBJ1-5. This CDR3 spans 15 amino acids. Germline loops: CDR1 SGHRS, CDR2 YFSETQ. This CDR3 is CASSLDGGIGQPQHF.